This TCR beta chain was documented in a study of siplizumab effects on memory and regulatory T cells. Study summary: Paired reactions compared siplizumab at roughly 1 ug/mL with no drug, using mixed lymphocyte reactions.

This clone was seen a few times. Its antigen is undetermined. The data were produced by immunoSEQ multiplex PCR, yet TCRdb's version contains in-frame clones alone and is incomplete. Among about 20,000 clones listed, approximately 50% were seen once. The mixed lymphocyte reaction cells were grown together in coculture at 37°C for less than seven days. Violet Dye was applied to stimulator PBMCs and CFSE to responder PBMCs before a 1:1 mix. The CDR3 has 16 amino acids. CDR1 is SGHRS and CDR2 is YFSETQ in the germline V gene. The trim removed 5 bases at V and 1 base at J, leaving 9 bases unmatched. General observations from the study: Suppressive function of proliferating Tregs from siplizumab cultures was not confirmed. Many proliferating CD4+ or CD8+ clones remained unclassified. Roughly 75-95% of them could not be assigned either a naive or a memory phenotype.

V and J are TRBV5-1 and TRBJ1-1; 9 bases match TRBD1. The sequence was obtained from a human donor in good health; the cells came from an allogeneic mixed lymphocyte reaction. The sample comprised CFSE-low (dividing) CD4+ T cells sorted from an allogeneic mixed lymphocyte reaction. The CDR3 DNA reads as TGCGCCAGCAGGGGACAGGGACTACAACCGAACACTGAAGCTTTCTTT. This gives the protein CASRGQGLQPNTEAFF.